These 3 T cell receptor beta chains originate from one sample sequenced in a study of T cells in Graves' hyperthyroidism and ophthalmopathy. Template material for amplifying TCR beta CDR3 regions consisted of RNA transcripts. Researchers ran a first-round RT-PCR on the TCR CDR3 using the HTBI primer set. Each CDR3 protein is one row after TCRdb ran MiXCR on the multiplex PCR reads. The table lists about 290,000 distinct CDR3 sequences, roughly 13% of them singletons. The sample comprised blood. The receptors originated from a woman aged 25-40 years with Graves' hyperthyroidism that later progressed to Graves' ophthalmopathy.

The sample holds many counts of this clonotype. This chain joins TRBV3-1 and TRBJ1-1; 10 bases line up with TRBD1. Germline CDR1 LGHDT, CDR2 YNNKEL (reference sequence). V lost 5 bases, J lost 1 base, and 13 bases stayed unmatched. The CDR3 extends over 18 amino acids. CDR3 loop: CASSKGARQGAKNTEAFF. CDR3 sequence (DNA): TGTGCCAGCAGCAAAGGAGCGAGACAGGGGGCGAAGAACACTGAAGCTTTCTTT.

This clonotype was seen many times. DNA for the CDR3: TGTGCCAGCAGCCGATCCGAGGGATCCGAGCAGTACTTC. Translating gives CASSRSEGSEQYF. This chain uses TRBV3-1 with TRBJ2-7; D is possibly TRBD2 (5 bases). Trimming took off 4 bases at V and 6 bases at J, with 13 bases between the two ends. Per the germline V gene, CDR1 is LGHDT and CDR2 is YNNKEL (reference sequence). The CDR3 is 13 amino acids.

This clonotype was counted many times. V and J are TRBV6-2 or TRBV6-3 and TRBJ1-2; D may be TRBD1 (6 bases). The CDR3 is 13 residues long. Per germline, CDR1 MNHEY and CDR2 SVGEGT. V lost 2 bases and J lost 4, with 8 bases in between. The CDR3 reads CASSYQGPYGYTF. Here the CDR3 DNA reads TGTGCCAGCAGTTACCAGGGGCCCTATGGCTACACCTTC.